Following are 8 T cell receptor beta chains from one sample sequenced in a study of shared clonotypes between healthy human individuals. The table came from immunoSEQ multiplex PCR; TCRdb's copy has only in-frame clones and leaves some out. The sample has under 750,000 clones, 55% to 75% seen once. Sequenced input: memory CD4+ T cells sorted from blood. As for subset: CD45RA-negative fraction. The origin of the receptors is a woman under 40 in good health.

This clone appeared a few times. Other DNA sequences within the sample encode an identical CDR3. For the CDR3, the DNA is TGTGCCAGTAGTCGACAGGGGGCGGGCAATCAGCCCCAGCATTTT. Amino acids: CASSRQGAGNQPQHF. This rearrangement joins TRBV19 to TRBJ1-5; TRBD1 agrees at 10 bases. The CDR3 runs 15 residues. Germline V gene lookup returns CDR1 LNHDA and CDR2 SQIVND (reference sequence). The V gene end was trimmed by 5 bases and the J gene end by 2 bases; junction bases not matched to a gene: 3.

A few counts support this clone. The sample holds other DNA sequences that translate to the same CDR3. The chain joins TRBV11-2 to TRBJ2-2, with 7 nucleotides matching TRBD1. Germline V lookup: CDR1 SGHAT, CDR2 FQNNGV. Trimming cost V 3 bases and J 11 bases; bases outside gene matches: 9. The CDR3 is made up of 14 amino acids. Here the CDR3 reads CASSFQSRTGELFF. In nucleotides, the CDR3 is TGTGCCAGCAGCTTCCAGTCCCGGACAGGAGAGCTGTTTTTT.

The chain is built from TRBV5-4 and TRBJ2-2, with TRBD1 matching over 7 bases. Germline loops: CDR1 SGHNT, CDR2 YYREEE (reference sequence). The ends lost 3 bases at V and 6 bases at J; junction bases unmatched: 5. The CDR3 has 14 residues. The CDR3 nucleotides are TGTGCCAGCAGCTGGGGACAGTTGGCCGGGGAGCTGTTTTTT. Protein product: CASSWGQLAGELFF.

In this sample, this clone turned up once. This rearrangement joins TRBV18 to TRBJ2-7; 8 bases are shared with TRBD1. The CDR3 has 14 residues. With V trimmed by 3 bases and J by 0 bases, 1 base remained unmatched. Germline CDR1 and CDR2: KGHSH and LQKENI. For the CDR3, the DNA is TGTGCCAGCTCACCGGACAGGGCCTCCTACGAGCAGTACTTC. This gives the protein CASSPDRASYEQYF.

V gene TRBV27 combines with J gene TRBJ2-2, with 7 bases aligning to TRBD2. The CDR3 length is 14 residues. Germline CDR1 is MNHEY and CDR2 is SMNVEV (reference sequence). With 3 bases clipped from V and 5 bases from J, the junction kept 3 bases outside the gene matches. The DNA for the CDR3 is TGTGCCAGCAGTTTTGGGGGGGAGACCGGGGAGCTGTTTTTT. It translates to CASSFGGETGELFF.

This clone appeared once. The chain uses TRBV15 and TRBJ1-3, with no clear D. The CDR3 is 14 residues long. V lost 7 bases and J lost 0, with 10 bases in between. Germline lookup yields CDR1 LNHNV and CDR2 YYDKDF (reference sequence). The CDR3 DNA sequence: TGTGCCACCAAAGGACGGCACTCTGGAAACACCATATATTTT. Amino acids: CATKGRHSGNTIYF.

This clone has just a few counts. This rearrangement joins TRBV2 to TRBJ2-7; D perhaps matches TRBD2 (5 bases). The CDR3 covers 12 residues. The germline CDR1 and CDR2 sequences are SNHLY and FYNNEI. The V gene lost 6 bases and the J gene lost 5 bases, with 11 bases spanning the gap. CDR3: CASRLDSDEQYF. Written as DNA, the CDR3 is TGTGCCAGCAGACTAGATTCCGACGAGCAGTACTTC. Full variable domain (remainder filled in from reference TRBV2 and TRBJ2-7): EPEVTQTPSHQVTQMGQEVILRCVPISNHLYFYWYRQILGQKVEFLVSFYNNEISEKSEIFDDQFSVERPDGSNFTLKIRSTKLEDSAMYFCASRLDSDEQYFGPGTRLTVT.

CDR3 loop: CASTHVPGELFF. Here the CDR3 DNA reads TGTGCCAGCACCCACGTCCCCGGGGAGCTGTTTTTT. The chain couples TRBV11-2 to TRBJ2-2; D call uncertain. CDR3 length: 12 residues. Germline CDR1 and CDR2: SGHAT and FQNNGV. Between the trimmed V and J ends, which lost 7 bases and 6 bases, there was a span of 9 bases.